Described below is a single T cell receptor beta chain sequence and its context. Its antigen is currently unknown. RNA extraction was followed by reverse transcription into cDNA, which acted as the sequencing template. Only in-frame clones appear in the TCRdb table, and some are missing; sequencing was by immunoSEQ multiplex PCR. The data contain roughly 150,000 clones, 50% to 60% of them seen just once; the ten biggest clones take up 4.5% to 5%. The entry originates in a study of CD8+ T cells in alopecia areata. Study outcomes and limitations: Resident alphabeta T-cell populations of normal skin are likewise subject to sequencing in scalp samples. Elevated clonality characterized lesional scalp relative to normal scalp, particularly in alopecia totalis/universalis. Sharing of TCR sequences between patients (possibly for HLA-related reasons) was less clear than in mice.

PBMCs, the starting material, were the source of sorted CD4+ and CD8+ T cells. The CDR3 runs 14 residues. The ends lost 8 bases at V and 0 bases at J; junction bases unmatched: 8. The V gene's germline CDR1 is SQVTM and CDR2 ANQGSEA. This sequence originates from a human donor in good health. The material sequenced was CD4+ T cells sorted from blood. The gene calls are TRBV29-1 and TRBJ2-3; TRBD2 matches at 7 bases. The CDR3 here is CSTTTSRSTDTQYF. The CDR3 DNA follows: TGCAGCACCACGACTAGCCGTAGCACAGATACGCAGTATTTT.